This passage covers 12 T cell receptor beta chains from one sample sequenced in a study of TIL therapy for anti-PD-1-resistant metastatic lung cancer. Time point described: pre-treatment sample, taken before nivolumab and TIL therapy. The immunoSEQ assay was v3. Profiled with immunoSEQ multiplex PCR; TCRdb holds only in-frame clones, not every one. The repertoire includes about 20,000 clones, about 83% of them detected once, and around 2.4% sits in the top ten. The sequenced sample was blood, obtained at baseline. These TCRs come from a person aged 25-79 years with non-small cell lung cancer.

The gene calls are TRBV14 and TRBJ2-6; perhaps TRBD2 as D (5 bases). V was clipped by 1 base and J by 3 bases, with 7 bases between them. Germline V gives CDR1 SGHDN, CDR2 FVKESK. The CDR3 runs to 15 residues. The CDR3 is CASSQGGLGANVLTF. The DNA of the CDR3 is TGTGCCAGCAGCCAAGGAGGGCTTGGGGCCAACGTCCTGACTTTC.

CDR3 in amino acids: CASSRGLGTSGGSDTQYF. CDR3 nucleotide sequence: TGTGCCAGCAGCCGGGGGCTTGGGACTAGCGGGGGTTCTGATACGCAGTATTTT. The genes are TRBV11-1 and TRBJ2-3, with 14 bases fitting TRBD2. The CDR3 totals 18 residues. Losses at the gene ends were 5 bases for V and 6 bases for J; bases not matched to a gene: 13. Germline CDR1 is SGHAT and CDR2 is FQDESV (reference sequence).

The CDR3 coding sequence is TGCGCCAGCACGTCCAACACTGAAGCTTTCTTT. It translates to CASTSNTEAFF. The gene calls are TRBV5-1 and TRBJ1-1, with no clear D. Germline CDR1 and CDR2: SGHRS and YFSETQ. Trimming removed 6 bases from V and 2 bases from J, with 5 bases in between. The length of the CDR3 is 11 residues.

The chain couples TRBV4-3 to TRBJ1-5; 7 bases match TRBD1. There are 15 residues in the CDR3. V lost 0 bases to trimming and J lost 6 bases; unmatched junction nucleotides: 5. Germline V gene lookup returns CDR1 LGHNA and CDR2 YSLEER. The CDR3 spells CASSQDHRGGQPQHF. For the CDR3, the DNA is TGCGCCAGCAGCCAAGATCACAGGGGAGGTCAGCCCCAGCATTTT.

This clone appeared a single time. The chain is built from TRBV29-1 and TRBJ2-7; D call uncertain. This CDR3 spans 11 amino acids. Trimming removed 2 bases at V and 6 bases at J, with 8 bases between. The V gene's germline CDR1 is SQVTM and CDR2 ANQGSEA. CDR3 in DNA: TGCAGCGTTGAAAATTGGGGCGAGCAGTACTTC. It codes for CSVENWGEQYF.

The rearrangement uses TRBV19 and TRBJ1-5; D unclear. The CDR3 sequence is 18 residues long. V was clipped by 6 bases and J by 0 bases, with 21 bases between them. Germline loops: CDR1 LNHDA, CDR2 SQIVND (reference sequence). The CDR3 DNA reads TGTGCCAGTAGGACCGTTGCCAGAGACCAATATAGCAATCAGCCCCAGCATTTT. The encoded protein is CASRTVARDQYSNQPQHF.

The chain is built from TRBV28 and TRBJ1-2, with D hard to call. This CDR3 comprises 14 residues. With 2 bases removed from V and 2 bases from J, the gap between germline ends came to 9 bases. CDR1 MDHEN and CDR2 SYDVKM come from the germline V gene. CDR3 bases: TGTGCCAGCAGTTTACCATTGAAAAACTATGGCTACACCTTC. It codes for CASSLPLKNYGYTF.

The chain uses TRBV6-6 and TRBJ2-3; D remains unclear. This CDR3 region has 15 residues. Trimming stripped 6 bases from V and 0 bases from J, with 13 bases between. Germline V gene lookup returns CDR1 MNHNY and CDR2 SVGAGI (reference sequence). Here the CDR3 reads CASRQTLTSTDTQYF. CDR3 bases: TGTGCCAGCAGGCAGACACTCACTAGCACAGATACGCAGTATTTT.

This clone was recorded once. CDR3 in DNA: TGTGCCACCAGCAGCGGGAACACTGAAGCTTTCTTT. Residues: CATSSGNTEAFF. The chain couples TRBV15 to TRBJ1-1; no clear D gene. V lost 3 bases and J 1 base, leaving 3 bases between the germline ends. Germline CDR1 reads LNHNV; CDR2 reads YYDKDF (reference sequence). This CDR3 contains 12 residues.

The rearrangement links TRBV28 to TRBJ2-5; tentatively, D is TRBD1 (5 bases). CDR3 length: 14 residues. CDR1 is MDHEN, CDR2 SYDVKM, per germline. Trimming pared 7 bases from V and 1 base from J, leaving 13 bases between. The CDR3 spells CASTPRTPQETQYF. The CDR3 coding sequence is TGTGCCAGCACCCCGAGGACACCCCAAGAGACCCAGTACTTC.

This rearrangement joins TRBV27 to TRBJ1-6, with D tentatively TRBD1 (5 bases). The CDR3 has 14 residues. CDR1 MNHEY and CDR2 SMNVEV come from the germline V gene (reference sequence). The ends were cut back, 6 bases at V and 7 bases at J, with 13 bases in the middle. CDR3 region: CASSPRGVNSPLHF. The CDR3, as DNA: TGTGCCAGCAGCCCCCGGGGGGTAAATTCACCCCTCCACTTT.

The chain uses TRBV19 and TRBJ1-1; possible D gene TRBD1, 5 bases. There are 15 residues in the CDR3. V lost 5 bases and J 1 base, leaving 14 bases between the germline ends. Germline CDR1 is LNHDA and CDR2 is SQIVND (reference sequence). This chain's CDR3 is CASSLAAGPNTEAFF. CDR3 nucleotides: TGTGCCAGTAGTCTGGCAGCGGGACCGAACACTGAAGCTTTCTTT. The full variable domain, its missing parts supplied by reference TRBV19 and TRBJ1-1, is DGGITQSPKYLFRKEGQNVTLSCEQNLNHDAMYWYRQDPGQGLRLIYYSQIVNDFQKGDIAEGYSVSREKKESFPLTVTSAQKNPTAFYLCASSLAAGPNTEAFFGQGTRLTVV.